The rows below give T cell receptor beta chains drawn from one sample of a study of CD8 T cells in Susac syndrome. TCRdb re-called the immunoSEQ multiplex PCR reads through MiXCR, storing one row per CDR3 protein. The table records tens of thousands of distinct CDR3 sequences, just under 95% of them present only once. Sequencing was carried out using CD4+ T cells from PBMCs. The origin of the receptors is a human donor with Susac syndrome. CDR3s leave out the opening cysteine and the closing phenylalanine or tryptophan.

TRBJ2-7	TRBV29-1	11	SVEGVSPYEQY
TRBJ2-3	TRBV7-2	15	ASSSRGGGQSTDTQY
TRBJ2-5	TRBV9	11	ASSVAGEETQY
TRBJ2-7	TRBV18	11	ASSRGENYEQY
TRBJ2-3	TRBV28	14	ASSPGTTTSTDTQY
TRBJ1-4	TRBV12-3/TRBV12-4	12	ASSPDRITEKLF
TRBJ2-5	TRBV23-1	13	ARSIVRGVQETQY
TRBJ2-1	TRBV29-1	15	SGGLAGGLVSDNEQF
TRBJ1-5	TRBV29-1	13	SVTTAGARTQPQH
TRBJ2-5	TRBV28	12	ASSLTSGQETQY
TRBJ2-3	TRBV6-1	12	ASSSSGDLDTQY
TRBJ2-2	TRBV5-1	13	ASSLEGAVAGELF
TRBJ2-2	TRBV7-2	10	ATKRGYGELF
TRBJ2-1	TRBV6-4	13	ASSQTGIGYNEQF
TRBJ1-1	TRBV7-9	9	ASSVGFEAF
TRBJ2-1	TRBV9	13	ASSVPGTSEGEQF
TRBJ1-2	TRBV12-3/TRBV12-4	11	ASSFAGQGGYT
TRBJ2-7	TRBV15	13	ATSRDDLSRTGIN
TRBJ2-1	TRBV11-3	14	ASSLGTSGIYNEQF